This T cell receptor beta chain was captured by sequencing in a study of monozygotic twins with inflammatory bowel disease. Study-wide findings and caveats: Clonotype sharing was lower in IBD patients than healthy twins, most markedly with disease activity. Twin pairs that were concordant did not differ from discordant pairs in repertoire similarity, possibly from limited power.

RNA in its total form was extracted from whole blood, and T cells were not sorted. Remarks on this clonotype: Its antigen is not known.

Template switching introduced UMIs that contain a 6-nucleotide sample barcode. After re-calling the 5' RACE reads, TCRdb lists one entry per CDR3 protein, DNA absent. The repertoire shows about 300,000 distinct CDR3 sequences; the top ten hold 5% to 6%. This receptor was taken from a human donor with ulcerative colitis or Crohn's disease, or a healthy co-twin of an affected twin (not recorded which). Material for sequencing was blood.

CDR3 in amino acids: CASSPDRALDTQYF. The V gene is TRBV7-2, the J gene TRBJ2-3; the D call of TRBD1 rests on TCRdb alone, since no DNA is present to check it. CDR1 SGHTA and CDR2 FQGNSA come from the germline V gene. The CDR3 spans 14 residues.